This note documents a single TCR beta chain sequence. Its specificity is not known. This specimen comes from a study of CD8+CD57+ T cells in acquired aplastic anemia. The CDR3 is made up of 13 amino acids. Germline CDR1 SEHNR, CDR2 FQNEAQ (reference sequence). V lost 7 bases, J lost 1 base, and 10 bases lay in between. Selection for sequencing was limited to patients who had shown CD8+CD57+ cell expansion by flow cytometry. General study findings and limits: The study found no significant CD8+ Simpson's diversity difference between patients and controls.

Genomic DNA, the template, was used for profiling of the TCR beta VDJ and CDR3. TCRdb reanalysed the reads using MiXCR and keeps one entry per CDR3 protein. The sample includes 150,000 to 200,000 distinct CDR3 sequences, approximately 44% of them seen just once. The V and J genes are TRBV7-9 and TRBJ1-1; maybe TRBD1 (6 bases). The sequence was collected from a human donor with aplastic anemia. The sample was sorted CD4+, CD8+, or CD8+CD57+ T cells (not recorded which) from PBMCs. The chain's CDR3 is CASTLQGNTEAFF. CDR3 sequence (DNA): TGTGCCAGCACCCTACAGGGGAACACTGAAGCTTTCTTT.